Listed below are T cell receptor beta chains from one sample, sequenced in a study of blood T cell repertoires in COVID-19. The method was immunoSEQ multiplex PCR; TCRdb's version includes in-frame clones alone and lacks a portion of them. The sample carries roughly 60,000 clones, approximately 82% recorded once. Sequencing was done on a sample of peripheral blood. The receptor source for this set is a man between 60 and 75 years old with acute or convalescent COVID-19. Each CDR3 is given with its conserved first and last residue. Fields, in order: CDR3 DNA, CDR3 protein, J gene, clone size, D gene, V gene. The D gene is left open where the match is weak. Expanded clones get a size class; other rows say once, few or many, or leave the size out.

TGCGCCAGCAGCTTGGACGCAGGGGAACTGTTTTTT	CASSLDAGELFF	TRBJ1-4	once	.	TRBV5-1
TGTGCCATCGCCGGCGGTTCTAATGAAAAACTGTTTTTT	CAIAGGSNEKLFF	TRBJ1-4	.	.	TRBV10-3
TGCGCCAGCAGAACATACGGGACTATGGTAGGGGAGCTGTTTTTT	CASRTYGTMVGELFF	TRBJ2-2	.	TRBD2	TRBV5-1
TGTGCCAGCGAAAACTCGCACTCTGGAAACACCATATATTTT	CASENSHSGNTIYF	TRBJ1-3	.	.	TRBV11-2
TGTGCCAGCAGGCCCGGGACAGGGGACGGAACTGAAGCTTTCTTT	CASRPGTGDGTEAFF	TRBJ1-1	.	TRBD1	TRBV5-4
TGTGCCAGTTCGCCAACCGGGACAGGGGTATACTATGGCTACACCTTC	CASSPTGTGVYYGYTF	TRBJ1-2	.	TRBD1	TRBV18
TGTGCCAGCAGTTCTAGCGGGGGGAACCAGTTCTTC	CASSSSGGNQFF	TRBJ2-1	.	TRBD2	TRBV11-3
TGTGCCAGCAGCCGGGGCTTGACAGGGCCGAGCTCTGGAAACACCATATATTTT	CASSRGLTGPSSGNTIYF	TRBJ1-3	.	TRBD1	TRBV5-8
TGTGCCAGCAGCTTCTTGAGGGGGCTGAACGAGCAGTACTTC	CASSFLRGLNEQYF	TRBJ2-7	.	TRBD1	TRBV11-2
TGTGCCAGCAGCTTGGGGAGACCCCAGGGTGGAAACACCATATATTTT	CASSLGRPQGGNTIYF	TRBJ1-3	.	.	TRBV5-5
TGTGCCAGCAGCCAAGTCTCCTATGGAAACACCATATATTTT	CASSQVSYGNTIYF	TRBJ1-3	.	.	TRBV14
TGTGCCATCAGTGAGACAGACGCCTACGAGCAGTACTTC	CAISETDAYEQYF	TRBJ2-7	.	.	TRBV10-3
TGTGCCAGCAGTGACACTAGCAGGGACAGTGAAAAACTGTTTTTT	CASSDTSRDSEKLFF	TRBJ1-4	.	TRBD1	TRBV2
TGTGCCAGCAGCTTAAATCCAGCCTACGAGCAGTACTTC	CASSLNPAYEQYF	TRBJ2-7	.	.	TRBV7-3
TGTGCCAGCTCACCGAGCCCGGGACAGGGGGCTTCTGGAAACACCATATATTTT	CASSPSPGQGASGNTIYF	TRBJ1-3	once	TRBD1	TRBV18
TGTGCCAGCAGTGAAAATGGGGAGCAGCCCCAGCATTTT	CASSENGEQPQHF	TRBJ1-5	.	.	TRBV2
TGTGCCAGCAGACCCACAGGGTCCTACGAGCAGTACTTC	CASRPTGSYEQYF	TRBJ2-7	.	.	TRBV25-1
TGTGCCAGCAGCTTGGCGGACTACTACGAGCAGTACTTC	CASSLADYYEQYF	TRBJ2-7	medium-sized	.	TRBV5-6
TGTGCCAGCAGTGAACGGGGGTCGGGCTATGGCTACACCTTC	CASSERGSGYGYTF	TRBJ1-2	.	.	TRBV6-1
TGTGCCAGCAGTACCATAATGGGGCCCCCTGAAGCTTTCTTT	CASSTIMGPPEAFF	TRBJ1-1	.	.	TRBV6-5
TGTGCCAGCACGTCGACAGTTAACACTGAAGCTTTCTTT	CASTSTVNTEAFF	TRBJ1-1	.	.	TRBV6-5
TGTGCCAGCAGCTTCACCCCGTTTGGGACAACCACCGGGGAGCTGTTTTTT	CASSFTPFGTTTGELFF	TRBJ2-2	.	.	TRBV11-2
TGTGCCAGCAGCCCCACCTTTTATTCGGGACAGGGTGGCTCTGAAGCTTTCTTT	CASSPTFYSGQGGSEAFF	TRBJ1-1	.	TRBD1	TRBV9
TGCGCCAGCAGCCAAGGAGGACTAGCGGCCTACAATGAGCAGTTCTTC	CASSQGGLAAYNEQFF	TRBJ2-1	.	TRBD2	TRBV5-1
TGTGCCAGCAGCTTAGTTCGGACAGAGAAAACTGAAGCTTTCTTT	CASSLVRTEKTEAFF	TRBJ1-1	.	.	TRBV7-9
TGCGCCAGCAGCATAGGGGGCATGAACACTGAAGCTTTCTTT	CASSIGGMNTEAFF	TRBJ1-1	.	TRBD1	TRBV5-1
TGTGCCAGCAGCTTGGTATGGGCAGGCCACTTCACACCAACCGGGGAGCTGTTTTTT	CASSLVWAGHFTPTGELFF	TRBJ2-2	.	.	TRBV5-6
TGTGCCAGCAGTTTTCTGACTAGTCCAAAGCAGTACTTC	CASSFLTSPKQYF	TRBJ2-7	.	.	TRBV27
TGTGCCAGCAGGACGGGACAGAATGAAAAACTGTTTTTT	CASRTGQNEKLFF	TRBJ1-4	.	TRBD1	TRBV6-5
TGTGCCAGCCGGACAGGGGGTAGCACAGATACGCAGTATTTT	CASRTGGSTDTQYF	TRBJ2-3	.	TRBD1	TRBV6-5
TGTGCCAGCAGCTTCGACAGAGTGAATTCACCCCTCCACTTT	CASSFDRVNSPLHF	TRBJ1-6	.	.	TRBV7-3
TGTGCCAGCAGGGAAGACAGGTCTGGCTACACCTTC	CASREDRSGYTF	TRBJ1-2	.	.	TRBV2
TGTGCCAGCAGGTCCGGGGAGACCCAGTACTTC	CASRSGETQYF	TRBJ2-5	.	.	TRBV27
TGTGCCAGCAGTGAATACCCTAGACCCAACCTCCCCAATGAGCAGTTCTTC	CASSEYPRPNLPNEQFF	TRBJ2-1	.	.	TRBV25-1
TGTGCCAGCAGCTTTGCTTCTGGCACACATAATTCACCCCTCCACTTT	CASSFASGTHNSPLHF	TRBJ1-6	.	.	TRBV7-9
TGCGCCAGCAGCCCCGGGACAGGGGTAGGGAGCACTGAAGCTTTCTTT	CASSPGTGVGSTEAFF	TRBJ1-1	.	TRBD1	TRBV4-1
TGTGCCAGCAGTTATAATGGGGCTAACACTGAAGCTTTCTTT	CASSYNGANTEAFF	TRBJ1-1	once	.	TRBV6-5
TGTGCCAGCAGCTACGTACAGGGGACCTCCTACGAGCAGTACTTC	CASSYVQGTSYEQYF	TRBJ2-7	.	TRBD1	TRBV11-2
TGTGCCAGCCCTGACAGCCTCACCTTC	CASPDSLTF	TRBJ1-2	.	.	TRBV7-9
TGTGCCAGCAGCTTAGATAGGAGGCCCGGGAGTGGTGAAGCTTTCTTT	CASSLDRRPGSGEAFF	TRBJ1-1	.	.	TRBV11-2
TGTGCCAGCAGCACGAGGGGGCCGAACTATGGCTACACCTTC	CASSTRGPNYGYTF	TRBJ1-2	.	TRBD1	TRBV6-2/TRBV6-3
TGCGCCAGCAGCGGCGGGACGCCTCCCTACAATGAGCAGTTCTTC	CASSGGTPPYNEQFF	TRBJ2-1	.	.	TRBV5-1
TGCGCCAGCCCTTCGCGGGGCGACACAGATACGCAGTATTTT	CASPSRGDTDTQYF	TRBJ2-3	.	.	TRBV10-2
TGTGCCAGCAGTTTTTCCGGTGACAATGAGCAGTTCTTC	CASSFSGDNEQFF	TRBJ2-1	.	.	TRBV28
TGTGCCAGCAGTTTAGGAGGGACAGGCTATGGCTACACCTTC	CASSLGGTGYGYTF	TRBJ1-2	.	TRBD1	TRBV28
TGTGCCAGTAGTATAGATCGGGACAGGGTGACGACGACTGAAGCTTTCTTT	CASSIDRDRVTTTEAFF	TRBJ1-1	.	TRBD1	TRBV19
TGTGCCTGGAACTACGGGACAGGGGACCAGAAGGTACATTTT	CAWNYGTGDQKVHF	TRBJ1-5	.	TRBD1	TRBV30
TGTGCCAGCAGTCCAGACGGGTTCAATGAAAAACTGTTTTTT	CASSPDGFNEKLFF	TRBJ1-4	.	.	TRBV2
TGTGCCAGCAGCTTGGAGGGTAGGACTGAAGCTTTCTTT	CASSLEGRTEAFF	TRBJ1-1	.	.	TRBV7-3
TGTGCCAGCAGTATTTCCGGGAAAGCGAACACCGGGGAGCTGTTTTTT	CASSISGKANTGELFF	TRBJ2-2	.	.	TRBV11-2
TGTGCCAGCGGAGAGGGGGCATTCGGTGGCTACACCTTC	CASGEGAFGGYTF	TRBJ1-2	.	TRBD1	TRBV12-3/TRBV12-4
TGTGCTAGCAGCTTAGGTAGCGGGGGGGTTAGTGAGCAGTTCTTC	CASSLGSGGVSEQFF	TRBJ2-1	few	TRBD2	TRBV7-7
TGTGCCAGCAGTCGGGTTGGAGGGTCAGAAAACTATGGCTACACCTTC	CASSRVGGSENYGYTF	TRBJ1-2	.	.	TRBV7-9
TGTGCCAGCAGCCGCGGTAGGCCAAATAGCAATCAGCCCCAGCATTTT	CASSRGRPNSNQPQHF	TRBJ1-5	.	.	TRBV2